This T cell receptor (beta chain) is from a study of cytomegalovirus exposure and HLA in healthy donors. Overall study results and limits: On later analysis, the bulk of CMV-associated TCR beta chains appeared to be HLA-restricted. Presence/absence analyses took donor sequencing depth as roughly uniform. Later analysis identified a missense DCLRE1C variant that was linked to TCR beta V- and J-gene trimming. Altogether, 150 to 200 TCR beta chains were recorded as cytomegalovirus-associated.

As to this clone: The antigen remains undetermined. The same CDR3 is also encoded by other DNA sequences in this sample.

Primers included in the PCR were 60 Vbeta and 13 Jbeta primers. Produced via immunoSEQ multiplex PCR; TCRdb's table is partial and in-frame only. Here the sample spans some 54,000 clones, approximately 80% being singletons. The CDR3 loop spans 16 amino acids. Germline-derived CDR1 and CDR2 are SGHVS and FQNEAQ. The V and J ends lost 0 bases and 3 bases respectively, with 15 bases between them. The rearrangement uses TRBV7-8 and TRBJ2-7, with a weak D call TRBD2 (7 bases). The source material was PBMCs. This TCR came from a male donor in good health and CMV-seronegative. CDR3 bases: TGTGCCAGCAGCTTAGCGGGTAGGGGGGGAAGCTACGAGCAGTACTTC. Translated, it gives CASSLAGRGGSYEQYF.